This is a list of T cell receptor beta chains from one sample in a study of cytomegalovirus exposure and HLA in healthy donors. The table came from immunoSEQ multiplex PCR; TCRdb's copy has only in-frame clones and leaves some out. Altogether about 180,000 clones are present, roughly 87% being singletons, with the ten largest covering roughly 0.5%. The sample taken for sequencing was PBMCs. These receptors were collected from a woman aged 45-65 years in good health and CMV-seronegative. Each CDR3 is given with its conserved first and last residue. D genes are given only for firm matches. Clone size appears in some rows only: once, few, many, or a class for an expanded clone.

J	D	size	V	CDR3	DNA
TRBJ2-6	NA	NA	TRBV19	CASSIAVSGANVLTF	TGTGCCAGTAGTATAGCGGTCTCTGGGGCCAACGTCCTGACTTTC
TRBJ2-7	NA	few	TRBV6-5	CASSTGGTTYEQYF	TGTGCCAGCAGCACGGGCGGGACGACCTACGAGCAGTACTTC
TRBJ1-2	TRBD1	NA	TRBV11-2	CASSLALDRGYGYTF	TGTGCCAGCAGCTTAGCCCTCGACAGGGGCTATGGCTACACCTTC
TRBJ2-3	NA	NA	TRBV25-1	CASSDMTDTQYF	TGTGCCAGCAGTGATATGACAGATACGCAGTATTTT
TRBJ1-5	TRBD1	once	TRBV7-9	CASSQGVTAYNQPQHF	TGTGCCAGCAGCCAGGGGGTGACAGCCTACAATCAGCCCCAGCATTTT
TRBJ2-7	NA	NA	TRBV6-1	CASSLATHYGSEQYF	TGTGCCAGCAGTCTAGCAACACACTACGGCTCCGAGCAGTACTTC
TRBJ2-5	NA	NA	TRBV9	CASSVTAGQETQYF	TGTGCCAGCAGCGTAACGGCGGGACAAGAGACCCAGTACTTC
TRBJ1-3	NA	NA	TRBV7-3	CASSSDSLSGNTIYF	TGTGCCAGCAGCTCGGACAGTCTTAGTGGAAACACCATATATTTT
TRBJ2-7	TRBD1	once	TRBV11-2	CASSPGGTGVSEQYF	TGTGCCAGCAGCCCGGGGGGGACAGGGGTGTCCGAGCAGTACTTC
TRBJ1-1	NA	NA	TRBV28	CASRQVEAFF	TGTGCCAGCAGACAGGTGGAAGCTTTCTTT
TRBJ1-4	TRBD1	NA	TRBV5-1	CASSLGAGGSEKLFF	TGCGCCAGCAGCTTGGGGGCAGGGGGTAGCGAAAAACTGTTTTTT
TRBJ2-5	NA	NA	TRBV5-1	CASSQFRGSPQETQYF	TGCGCCAGCAGCCAGTTTCGAGGGAGCCCTCAAGAGACCCAGTACTTC
TRBJ1-1	NA	NA	TRBV7-2	CASSLSSGNTEAFF	TGTGCCAGCAGCTTATCATCAGGGAACACTGAAGCTTTCTTT
TRBJ2-1	NA	NA	TRBV7-9	CASSPLLGSSSYNEQFF	TGTGCCAGCAGCCCCCTCTTGGGCAGCAGCTCCTACAATGAGCAGTTCTTC